This paragraph covers one T cell receptor beta chain sequence. The antigen is not known. Time point indicated: week 35, safety follow-up. Topical imiquimod was applied with each vaccine dose, which held 300 ug of mutant IDH1 20-mer peptide. The study gave patients eight vaccinations in weeks 1, 3, 5, 7, 11, 15, 19, 23. The V and J ends lost 5 bases and 10 bases respectively, with 12 bases between them. CDR1 is SNHLY, CDR2 FYNNEI, per germline. The CDR3 runs 12 residues. Clones were read by immunoSEQ multiplex PCR, and TCRdb kept only the in-frame ones, dropping some. Altogether tens of thousands of clones are present, more than 75% being singletons, with the ten largest covering 5.7%. This sample was included in a study of a mutant IDH1 vaccine in newly diagnosed glioma. Study-wide context: Vaccine dosing followed radiotherapy by 4-6 weeks, or accompanied temozolomide cycles. General study points: Overall, 80% to 95% of patients had vaccine-induced immune responses. Pseudoprogression apparently lacked any relation to changes in top peripheral T cell clonotypes.

The clonotype comes from a middle-aged woman with glioma. The V gene is TRBV2, the J gene TRBJ2-1, with no clear D. Sequences were derived from PBMCs, sampled from a glioma patient whose treatment included an IDH1 peptide vaccine. Here the CDR3 reads CASSLNREEQFF. CDR3 nucleotide sequence: TGTGCCAGCAGTCTAAACAGAGAAGAGCAGTTCTTC.